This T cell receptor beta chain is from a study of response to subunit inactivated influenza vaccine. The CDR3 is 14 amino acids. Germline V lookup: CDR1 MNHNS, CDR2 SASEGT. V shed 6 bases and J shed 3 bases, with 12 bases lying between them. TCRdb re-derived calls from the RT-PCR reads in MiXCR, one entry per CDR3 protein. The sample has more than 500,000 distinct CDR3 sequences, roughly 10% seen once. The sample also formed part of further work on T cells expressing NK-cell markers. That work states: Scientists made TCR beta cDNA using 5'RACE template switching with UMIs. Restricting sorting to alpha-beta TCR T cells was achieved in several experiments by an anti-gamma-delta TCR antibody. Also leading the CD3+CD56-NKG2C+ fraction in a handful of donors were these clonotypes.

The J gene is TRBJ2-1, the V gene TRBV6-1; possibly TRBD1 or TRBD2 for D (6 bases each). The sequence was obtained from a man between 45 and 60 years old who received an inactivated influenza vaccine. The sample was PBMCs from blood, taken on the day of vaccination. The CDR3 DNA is TGTGCCAGCAGGGGGGGCGGGATCTACAATGAGCAGTTCTTC. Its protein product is CASRGGGIYNEQFF.